This T cell receptor (beta chain) was captured in a study of blood T cell repertoires in COVID-19. At the level of the study: Specimens from acute and convalescent COVID-19 originated in the United States, Italy and Spain. Sample material is recorded as cDNA or gDNA derived from T cells, B-cell-depleted T cells, or PBMCs.

The authors' processing: Reference gene primer amplification in the assay estimated nucleated cell counts. Repertoires were generated with immunoSEQ multiplex PCR, while TCRdb's copy carries only in-frame clones and drops some. V and J calls and clone size follow that table, whereas D and trimming were derived from the DNA. The sample has 130,000 to 150,000 clones; roughly 80% are singletons. V lost 8 bases and J lost 9; bases outside the gene matches: 9. CDR3 size: 14 residues. The germline V gene has CDR1 MNHEY and CDR2 SVGAGI. Sequencing input: peripheral blood. The chain employs TRBV6-5 and TRBJ1-6; 8 positions match TRBD1. The sequence was obtained from a human donor in a cohort sampled during active COVID-19. DNA of the CDR3: TGTGCCAGCGTTATTGGACAGGGAAGTTCACCCCTCCACTTT. This encodes CASVIGQGSSPLHF.